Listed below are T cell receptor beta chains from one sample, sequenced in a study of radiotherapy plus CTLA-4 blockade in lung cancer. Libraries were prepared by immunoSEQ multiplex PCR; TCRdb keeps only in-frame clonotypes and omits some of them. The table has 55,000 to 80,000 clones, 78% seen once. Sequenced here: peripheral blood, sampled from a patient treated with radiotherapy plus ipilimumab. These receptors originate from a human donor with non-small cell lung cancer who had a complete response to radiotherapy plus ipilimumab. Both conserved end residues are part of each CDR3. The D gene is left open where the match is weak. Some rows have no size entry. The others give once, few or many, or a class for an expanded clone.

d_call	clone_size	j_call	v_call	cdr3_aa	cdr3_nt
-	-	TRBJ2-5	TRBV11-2	CASSPTDRFQYF	TGTGCCAGCAGCCCCACAGACAGGTTTCAGTACTTC
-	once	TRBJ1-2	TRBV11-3	CASSLVAGGAYGYTF	TGTGCCAGCAGCTTAGTGGCTGGGGGGGCCTATGGCTACACCTTC
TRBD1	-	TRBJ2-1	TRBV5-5	CASSSRPGQGIGDEQFF	TGTGCCAGCAGCTCCCGGCCGGGACAGGGGATCGGTGATGAGCAGTTCTTC
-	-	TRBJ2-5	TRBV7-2	CASSLGTYLALGETQYF	TGTGCCAGCAGCTTAGGGACCTATCTAGCGCTGGGGGAGACCCAGTACTTC
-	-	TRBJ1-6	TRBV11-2	CASSLEPGGRAPLHF	TGTGCCAGCAGCTTAGAGCCGGGTGGCCGCGCACCCCTCCACTTT
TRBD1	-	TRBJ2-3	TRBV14	CASSLGQGTTDTQYF	TGTGCCAGCAGCTTAGGACAGGGAACAACAGATACGCAGTATTTT
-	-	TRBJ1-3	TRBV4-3	CASSQQGGFGNTIYF	TGCGCCAGCAGCCAACAAGGGGGTTTTGGAAACACCATATATTTT
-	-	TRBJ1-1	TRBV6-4	CASSDRERTEAFF	TGTGCCAGCAGTGACAGGGAAAGGACTGAAGCTTTCTTT
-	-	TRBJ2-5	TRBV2	CASRSLQETQYF	TGTGCCAGCAGGAGCCTGCAAGAGACCCAGTACTTC
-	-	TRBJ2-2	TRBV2	CASGNRDTNTGELFF	TGTGCCAGCGGGAACCGGGACACTAACACCGGGGAGCTGTTTTTT
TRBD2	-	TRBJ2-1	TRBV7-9	CASSFRSREGFEQFF	TGTGCCAGCAGCTTCCGGTCGCGGGAGGGTTTTGAGCAGTTCTTC
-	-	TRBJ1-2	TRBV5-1	CASSNANYGYTF	TGCGCCAGCAGTAATGCTAACTATGGCTACACCTTC
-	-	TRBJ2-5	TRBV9	CASSPRVAGTSETQYF	TGTGCCAGCAGCCCCCGCGTCGCGGGGACTTCGGAGACCCAGTACTTC
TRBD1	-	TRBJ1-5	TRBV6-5	CASSYRGQGDNQPQHF	TGTGCCAGCAGTTACCGAGGACAGGGCGACAATCAGCCCCAGCATTTT